Listed below are T cell receptor beta chains from one sample, sequenced in a study of control samples from healthy donors and cancer patients. Sequenced by immunoSEQ multiplex PCR; TCRdb stores in-frame clones only, minus some. The table records tens of thousands of clones, roughly nine tenths of them present only once. Sequencing was carried out using blood. These receptors were collected from a woman aged 70 to 79 in good health. CDR3s include the opening cysteine and the closing phenylalanine or tryptophan. Some rows mark clone size as missing; the rest say once, few, many or name a class of expanded clone.

TRBJ1-1,.,TRBV4-2,CASSQEGTGGTEAFF
TRBJ1-1,few,TRBV10-3,CAISESTGMSTEAFF
TRBJ2-7,.,TRBV4-1,CASSPEQGYEQYF
TRBJ1-1,.,TRBV28,CASSFYPDGAFF
TRBJ1-2,.,TRBV4-1,CASSQDRGGRDYGYTF
TRBJ1-4,.,TRBV7-9,CASTISGTANEKLFF
TRBJ1-6,.,TRBV11-1,CASSLRTLGSPLHF
TRBJ2-1,.,TRBV2,CASRALDGPFEQFF
TRBJ2-3,.,TRBV2,CASEAGGPSTDTQYF
TRBJ2-3,.,TRBV15,CATARGDTDTQYF
TRBJ1-2,few,TRBV7-9,CASSLAGDTHYGYTF
TRBJ1-4,.,TRBV5-1,CASSLRPSVTNEKLFF
TRBJ2-5,.,TRBV5-4,CASSLRQKETQYF
TRBJ1-1,once,TRBV5-4,CASSRPGGSGTEAFF
TRBJ2-7,.,TRBV2,CASTRDNYEQYF
TRBJ1-4,.,TRBV7-9,CASSFLTGGNEKLFF
TRBJ1-2,.,TRBV6-5,CAIVRQGGAGYGYTF
TRBJ1-2,.,TRBV3-1/TRBV3-2,CASSQDRGQGHGYTF
TRBJ1-2,.,TRBV27,CASSLTGGAGLNYGYTF
TRBJ2-1,.,TRBV5-1,CASREGPESYNEQFF
TRBJ2-3,.,TRBV10-2,CASSIGRVADTQYF
TRBJ1-1,.,TRBV5-1,CASSSGFLDRKGYTEAFF
TRBJ1-5,.,TRBV4-2,CASSQDLEGALPQHF
TRBJ2-1,.,TRBV29-1,CSVESPSGSAYNEQFF
TRBJ1-1,.,TRBV6-1,CASSFGGAENSEAFF
TRBJ1-2,.,TRBV5-6,CASSTQLYGYTF
TRBJ1-1,.,TRBV19,CASSIGGTGFGTEAFF
TRBJ1-1,.,TRBV30,CAWSADRVNTEAFF
TRBJ1-5,.,TRBV6-1,CATRGQGRNQPQHF